This T cell receptor (beta chain) comes out of a study of T-cell reconstitution after alpha-beta-depleted transplantation in children (TCRdb year 2016). For the study in its entirety: The study quantitatively tracked T-cell immune reconstitution after TCRalphabeta/CD19-depleted allogeneic hematopoietic cell transplantation in children using TCR repertoire profiling.

Library creation used PCR. Instrument used: Illumina HiSeq 2500. To normalize quantification of the TCRbeta repertoire, the TCR libraries were built with molecular barcoding that relied on unique molecular identifiers. TCRdb handled the public reads itself, with Q25 trimming in fastp and clone calling in MiXCR, and kept productive beta chains. Identical CDR3 proteins give one entry, which carries the most common genes and DNA. This sample is represented by over 150,000 distinct CDR3 sequences; around 7% of them were singletons. The top ten clones comprise approximately 2.9% of the sample. The CDR3, from cysteine to phenylalanine, totals 11 residues. CDR3 DNA is the only sequence kept; it has 33 bases, read in frame from the first base. The germline V gene sets CDR1 to SNHLY and CDR2 to FYNNEI. Deletion took 5 bases off V and 9 bases off J, with a span of 11 bases between the germline ends. This clonotype was found many times. Its antigen remains unidentified. It has no much larger one-base neighbor in the sample; base qualities were not kept.

Specimen: PBMCs from the stem cell graft donor, collected from the stem cell graft. This receptor was taken from a human donor who donated a stem cell graft to a child with Wiskott-Aldrich syndrome. The chain was built from TRBV2 and TRBJ2-7; TRBD1 is possibly the D segment (7 matching bases). The DNA is as follows: TGTGCCAGCAGTAGGGGGGACAGGCAGTACTTC. This is translated as CASSRGDRQYF. The full variable domain, with segments outside the CDR3 supplied by the reference TRBV2 and TRBJ2-7 proteins, appears as EPEVTQTPSHQVTQMGQEVILRCVPISNHLYFYWYRQILGQKVEFLVSFYNNEISEKSEIFDDQFSVERPDGSNFTLKIRSTKLEDSAMYFCASSRGDRQYFGPGTRLTVT.